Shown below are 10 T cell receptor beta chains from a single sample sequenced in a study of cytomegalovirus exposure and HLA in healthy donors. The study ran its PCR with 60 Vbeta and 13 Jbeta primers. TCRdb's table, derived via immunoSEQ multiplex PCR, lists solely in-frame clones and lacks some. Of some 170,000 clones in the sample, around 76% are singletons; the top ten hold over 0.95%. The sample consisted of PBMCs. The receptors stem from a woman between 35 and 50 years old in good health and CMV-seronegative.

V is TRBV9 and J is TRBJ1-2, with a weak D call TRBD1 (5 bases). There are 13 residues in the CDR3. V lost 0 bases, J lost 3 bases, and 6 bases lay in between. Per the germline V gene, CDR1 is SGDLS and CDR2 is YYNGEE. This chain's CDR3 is CASSVGGDYGYTF. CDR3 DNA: TGTGCCAGCAGCGTAGGGGGCGACTATGGCTACACCTTC.

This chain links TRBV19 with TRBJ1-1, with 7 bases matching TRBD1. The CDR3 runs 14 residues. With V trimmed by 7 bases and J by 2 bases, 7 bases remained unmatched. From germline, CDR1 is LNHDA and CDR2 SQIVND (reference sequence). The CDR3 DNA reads TGTGCCAGTACCTTCCGGACAGGTAACACTGAAGCTTTCTTT. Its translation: CASTFRTGNTEAFF.

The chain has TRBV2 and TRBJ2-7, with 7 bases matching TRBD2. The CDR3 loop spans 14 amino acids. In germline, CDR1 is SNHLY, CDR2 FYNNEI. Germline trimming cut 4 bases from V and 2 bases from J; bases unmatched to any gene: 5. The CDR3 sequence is CASSVISGPYEQYF. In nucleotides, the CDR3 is TGTGCCAGCAGTGTTATTAGCGGGCCCTACGAGCAGTACTTC. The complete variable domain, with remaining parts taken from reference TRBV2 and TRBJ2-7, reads EPEVTQTPSHQVTQMGQEVILRCVPISNHLYFYWYRQILGQKVEFLVSFYNNEISEKSEIFDDQFSVERPDGSNFTLKIRSTKLEDSAMYFCASSVISGPYEQYFGPGTRLTVT.

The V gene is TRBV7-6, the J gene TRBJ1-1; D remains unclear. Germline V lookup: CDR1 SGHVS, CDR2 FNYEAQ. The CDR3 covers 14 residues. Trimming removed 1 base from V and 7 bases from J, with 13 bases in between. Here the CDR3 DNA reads TGTGCCAGCAGCTTAGAGAGGGTGAGAGTTGAAGCTTTCTTT. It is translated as CASSLERVRVEAFF. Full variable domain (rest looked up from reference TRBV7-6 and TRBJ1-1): GAGVSQSPRYKVTKRGQDVALRCDPISGHVSLYWYRQALGQGPEFLTYFNYEAQQDKSGLPNDRFSAERPEGSISTLTIQRTEQRDSAMYRCASSLERVRVEAFFGQGTRLTVV.

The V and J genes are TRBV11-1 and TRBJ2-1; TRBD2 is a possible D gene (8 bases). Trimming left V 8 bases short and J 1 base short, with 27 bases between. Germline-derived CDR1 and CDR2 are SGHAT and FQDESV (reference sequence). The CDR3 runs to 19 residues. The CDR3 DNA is TGTGCCAGCTCCCCTCCACTAGCGGCCCTCAGGGGGTCCTACAATGAGCAGTTCTTC. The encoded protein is CASSPPLAALRGSYNEQFF.

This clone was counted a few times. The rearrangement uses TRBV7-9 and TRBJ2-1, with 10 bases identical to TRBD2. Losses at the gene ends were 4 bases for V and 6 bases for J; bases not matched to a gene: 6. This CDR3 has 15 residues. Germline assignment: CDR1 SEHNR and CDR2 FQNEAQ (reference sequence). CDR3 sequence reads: CASSSTSGPLNEQFF. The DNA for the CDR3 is TGTGCCAGCAGCTCGACTAGCGGGCCTCTCAATGAGCAGTTCTTC.

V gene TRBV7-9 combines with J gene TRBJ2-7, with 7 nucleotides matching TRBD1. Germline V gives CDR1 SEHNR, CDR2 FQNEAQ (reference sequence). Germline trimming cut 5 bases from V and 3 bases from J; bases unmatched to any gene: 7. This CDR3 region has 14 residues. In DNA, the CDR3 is TGTGCCAGCAGCGCCACCGGGACAGACTACGAGCAGTACTTC. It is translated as CASSATGTDYEQYF.

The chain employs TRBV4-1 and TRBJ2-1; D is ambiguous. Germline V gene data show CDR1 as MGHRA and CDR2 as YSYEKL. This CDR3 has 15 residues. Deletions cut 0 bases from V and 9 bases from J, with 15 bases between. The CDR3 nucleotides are TGCGCCAGCAGCCAAGATCGAGCACCTGGGCTTGAGCAGTTCTTC. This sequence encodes CASSQDRAPGLEQFF.

The CDR3 loop is CASSSWDKNTDTQYF. In nucleotides, the CDR3 is TGTGCCAGCAGCTCATGGGACAAAAACACAGATACGCAGTATTTT. The V and J genes are TRBV13 and TRBJ2-3, with a tentative D call TRBD1 (6 bases). The CDR3 contains 15 residues. Trimming removed 4 bases at V and 2 bases at J, with 13 bases between. The germline CDR1 and CDR2 sequences are PRHDT and FYEKMQ (reference sequence).

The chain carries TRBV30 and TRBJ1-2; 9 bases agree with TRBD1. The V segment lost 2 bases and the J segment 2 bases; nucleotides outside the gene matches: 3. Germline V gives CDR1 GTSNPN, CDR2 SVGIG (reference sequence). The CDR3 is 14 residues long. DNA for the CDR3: TGTGCCTGGAGTCGGGACAGGGTCAACTATGGCTACACCTTC. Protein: CAWSRDRVNYGYTF.